The 23 T cell receptor beta chains given below trace back to one sample, sequenced in a study of blood T cell repertoires in COVID-19. Sequenced by immunoSEQ multiplex PCR; TCRdb stores in-frame clones only, minus some. Of about 110,000 clones detected, approximately 82% appear once; the ten largest clones hold more than 3.5%. Input material: peripheral blood. The receptor set was obtained from a woman over 75 with acute or convalescent COVID-19.

This clone came up once. The J gene is TRBJ2-3, the V gene TRBV7-6, with D unclear. V lost 5 bases to trimming and J lost 0 bases, with 18 bases between them. Germline assignment: CDR1 SGHVS and CDR2 FNYEAQ. The CDR3 length is 17 residues. CDR3 in amino acids: CASSDRGGKDSTDTQYF. The CDR3 DNA sequence: TGTGCCAGCAGCGATCGTGGCGGAAAAGATAGCACAGATACGCAGTATTTT.

The gene calls are TRBV6-2 or TRBV6-3 and TRBJ1-2; the match to TRBD1 covers 7 bases. The V gene's germline CDR1 is MNHEY and CDR2 SVGEGT. The V segment lost 5 bases and the J segment 2 bases; nucleotides outside the gene matches: 2. There are 13 residues in the CDR3. DNA of the CDR3: TGTGCCAGCAGTCCGGGACAGAACTATGGCTACACCTTC. Translating it yields CASSPGQNYGYTF.

This clone showed up just once. Written as DNA, the CDR3 is TGTGCCACCAGTTCGACTAGAGGGGGCGATGAGCAGTTCTTC. It specifies CATSSTRGGDEQFF. This chain connects TRBV24-1 to TRBJ2-1; the D gene is possibly TRBD1 (7 bases). Germline-derived CDR1 and CDR2 are KGHDR and SFDVKD. Deletions cut 6 bases from V and 8 bases from J, with 16 bases between. The CDR3 runs to 14 residues.

This sequence joins TRBV30 and TRBJ1-6; 7 bases align to TRBD1. The CDR3 is made up of 12 amino acids. Germline CDR1 is GTSNPN and CDR2 is SVGIG (reference sequence). The J segment lost 9 bases and the V segment lost 3 bases, leaving 2 bases of the junction unmatched. CDR3 loop: CAWRGGPSPLHF. In nucleotides, the CDR3 is TGTGCCTGGAGAGGGGGCCCTTCACCCCTCCACTTT.

The rearrangement links TRBV5-6 to TRBJ2-7, with D possibly TRBD1 on 6 matching bases. This CDR3 is 15 amino acids long. The V end lost 0 bases, the J end lost 1 base, and 11 bases lay between the germline ends. The germline CDR1 and CDR2 sequences are SGHDT and YYEEEE. CDR3 nucleotides: TGTGCCAGCAGCTTGGAGCAGGGGATATCCTACGAGCAGTACTTC. Protein sequence: CASSLEQGISYEQYF. The whole variable domain, filled in from reference TRBV5-6 and TRBJ2-7, reads DAGVTQSPTHLIKTRGQQVTLRCSPKSGHDTVSWYQQALGQGPQFIFQYYEEEERQRGNFPDRFSGHQFPNYSSELNVNALLLGDSALYLCASSLEQGISYEQYFGPGTRLTVT.

CDR3 sequence (DNA): TGTGCCAGCAGTCCCACGGGTTTGAATCAGCCCCAGCATTTT. It specifies CASSPTGLNQPQHF. The gene calls are TRBV25-1 and TRBJ1-5; D is undetermined. The V gene's germline CDR1 is MGHDK and CDR2 SYGVNS. The ends were cut back, 5 bases at V and 4 bases at J, with 12 bases in the middle. This CDR3 spans 14 amino acids.

The genes are TRBV10-2 and TRBJ2-5, with TRBD2 matching over 11 bases. This CDR3 is built from 13 residues. The ends lost 8 bases at V and 2 bases at J; junction bases unmatched: 1. CDR1 and CDR2 from the germline V gene are WSHSY and SAAADI. The CDR3: CASRLAGQETQYF. The CDR3 DNA is TGCGCCAGCCGACTAGCGGGGCAAGAGACCCAGTACTTC.

This clone was seen only a few times. The chain links TRBV2 to TRBJ1-2; 8 bases agree with TRBD1. The CDR3 is 13 residues long. Germline V gene lookup returns CDR1 SNHLY and CDR2 FYNNEI. Unmatched junction bases numbered 6, after V lost 0 bases and J lost 12 bases. As DNA, the CDR3 is TGTGCCAGCAGTGAAGCCAGACAGGGGAAGGACACCTTC. It translates to CASSEARQGKDTF.

V usage is TRBV4-2 and J usage is TRBJ2-3, with 8 bases matching TRBD2. In germline, CDR1 is LGHNA, CDR2 YNFKEQ. Trimming removed 1 base from V and 4 bases from J; junction bases left unmatched: 7. The CDR3 length is 16 residues. As DNA, the CDR3 is TGTGCCAGCAGCCAAGGAAAGGGACTAGGAGCAGATACGCAGTATTTT. This gives the protein CASSQGKGLGADTQYF.

This clone was seen repeatedly, ten times or more. V gene TRBV11-2 combines with J gene TRBJ1-1; weak D call: TRBD1 (6 bases). V lost 4 bases and J lost 1, with 7 bases in between. The germline V gene encodes CDR1 SGHAT and CDR2 FQNNGV. There are 13 residues in the CDR3. The CDR3 spells CASSWTENTEAFF. CDR3 in DNA: TGTGCCAGCAGCTGGACAGAGAACACTGAAGCTTTCTTT.

The CDR3 region is CASRGAGGRPDTQYF. The CDR3 DNA reads as TGCGCCAGCAGGGGAGCGGGGGGCCGTCCAGATACGCAGTATTTT. The rearrangement links TRBV4-1 to TRBJ2-3; the match to TRBD2 covers 9 bases. V trimming: 6 bases; J trimming: 4 bases; junction bases outside the gene matches: 8. CDR1 is MGHRA and CDR2 is YSYEKL in the germline V gene. The CDR3 contains 15 residues.

V gene TRBV5-1 combines with J gene TRBJ2-1; 12 bases map to TRBD2. Trimming removed 0 bases from V and 9 bases from J; junction bases left unmatched: 4. Germline V gene data show CDR1 as SGHRS and CDR2 as YFSETQ. The CDR3 consists of 15 residues. The CDR3 here is CASSLASGGAGEQFF. The DNA for the CDR3 is TGCGCCAGCAGCTTGGCTAGCGGGGGGGCAGGTGAGCAGTTCTTC. Combining the CDR3 with reference TRBV5-1 and TRBJ2-1 gives the whole variable domain KAGVTQTPRYLIKTRGQQVTLSCSPISGHRSVSWYQQTPGQGLQFLFEYFSETQRNKGNFPGRFSGRQFSNSRSEMNVSTLELGDSALYLCASSLASGGAGEQFFGPGTRLTVL.

The rearrangement uses TRBV21-1 and TRBJ2-7; the table assigns TRBD2, which was not confirmed against the DNA. TRBV21-1 is shown as a pseudogene. The CDR3 loop spans 11 amino acids. CDR3 DNA: TGTGCCAGCAAAGCCCTCTACGAGCAGTACTTC. It yields the protein CASKALYEQYF.

The J gene is TRBJ1-2, the V gene TRBV6-2 or TRBV6-3; 9 nucleotides match TRBD1. This CDR3 region has 15 residues. The V gene's germline CDR1 is MNHEY and CDR2 SVGEGT. V lost 2 bases to trimming and J lost 7 bases; unmatched junction nucleotides: 8. The CDR3 region has the DNA TGTGCCAGCAGTTACCTCGGGACAGGGATCGGTGGCTACACCTTC. It encodes CASSYLGTGIGGYTF.

This chain connects TRBV7-9 to TRBJ2-2; D remains unclear. The V end was cut by 10 bases, the J end by 3 bases, with 9 bases between. The CDR3 spans 12 residues. CDR1 is SEHNR and CDR2 is FQNEAQ in the germline V gene (reference sequence). CDR3 amino acids: CATGMDTGELFF. Written as DNA, the CDR3 is TGTGCCACAGGAATGGACACCGGGGAGCTGTTTTTT.

This chain uses TRBV27 with TRBJ2-7; perhaps TRBD1 as D (5 bases). Trimming shortened V by 4 bases and J by 3 bases, and 22 bases separated the two germline ends. Germline V gene sequence: CDR1 MNHEY, CDR2 SMNVEV (reference sequence). The CDR3 is 17 amino acids. The CDR3 here is CASSSSPTDPWGYEQYF. DNA of the CDR3: TGTGCCAGCAGTTCATCTCCGACAGACCCCTGGGGCTACGAGCAGTACTTC.

This clone appeared a few times. The rearrangement links TRBV30 to TRBJ1-4, with D possibly being TRBD1 (5 bases). The CDR3 consists of 13 residues. CDR1 GTSNPN and CDR2 SVGIG come from the germline V gene (reference sequence). Trimming cost V 2 bases and J 5 bases, with 9 bases left between them. CDR3 protein: CAWSFDRNEKLFF. For the CDR3, the DNA is TGTGCCTGGAGTTTTGACAGAAATGAAAAACTGTTTTTT.

CDR3 amino acids: CSVESVGGRWSGGYTF. The CDR3 coding sequence is TGCAGCGTTGAATCAGTGGGCGGGAGGTGGAGTGGTGGCTACACCTTC. V is TRBV29-1 and J is TRBJ1-2; no reliable D call. This CDR3 contains 16 residues. V gave up 2 bases and J gave up 7 bases, with 23 bases separating them. Germline loops: CDR1 SQVTM, CDR2 ANQGSEA.

This rearrangement joins TRBV29-1 to TRBJ1-2; D might be TRBD1 (6 bases). Looked up from germline, CDR1 is SQVTM and CDR2 is ANQGSEA. V was cut by 4 bases and J by 5 bases, with 14 bases left in between. The CDR3 contains 13 residues. CDR3 loop: CSVVNRDIYGYTF. CDR3 in DNA: TGCAGCGTTGTGAACAGGGATATTTATGGCTACACCTTC.

This clone turned up a few times. The rearrangement links TRBV19 to TRBJ2-5; tentatively, D is TRBD1 (5 bases). CDR1 and CDR2 from the germline V gene are LNHDA and SQIVND (reference sequence). The V end lost 2 bases, the J end lost 5 bases, and 18 bases lay between the germline ends. This CDR3 contains 16 residues. CDR3 region: CASSIRMAGIGETQYF. The CDR3 DNA reads TGTGCCAGTAGTATACGGATGGCAGGGATAGGCGAGACCCAGTACTTC.

This chain connects TRBV19 to TRBJ1-5, with 8 bases matching TRBD1. Per germline, CDR1 LNHDA and CDR2 SQIVND (reference sequence). The V and J ends lost 5 bases and 3 bases, in that order; junction bases with no gene match: 3. The CDR3 has 14 amino acids. Here the CDR3 DNA reads TGTGCCAGTAGTCCGACAGGGGCCAATCAGCCCCAGCATTTT. Translating gives CASSPTGANQPQHF.

The rearrangement links TRBV25-1 to TRBJ1-2; maybe TRBD1 (5 bases). The CDR3 runs to 14 residues. Per the germline V gene, CDR1 is MGHDK and CDR2 is SYGVNS. Trimming left V 1 base short and J 7 bases short, with 13 bases between. The CDR3 region has the DNA TGTGCCAGCAGTGAATTAGTCAGGGAGGGTGGCTACACCTTC. As protein: CASSELVREGGYTF.

This clone has more than one count but fewer than ten. The rearrangement joins TRBV18 to TRBJ1-1; D is uncertain. The CDR3 has 12 amino acids. Trimming removed 2 bases from V and 7 bases from J, with 8 bases in between. Germline assignment: CDR1 KGHSH and CDR2 LQKENI. CDR3 sequence reads: CASSPVGVEAFF. The CDR3 DNA sequence: TGTGCCAGCTCACCAGTGGGAGTTGAAGCTTTCTTT.